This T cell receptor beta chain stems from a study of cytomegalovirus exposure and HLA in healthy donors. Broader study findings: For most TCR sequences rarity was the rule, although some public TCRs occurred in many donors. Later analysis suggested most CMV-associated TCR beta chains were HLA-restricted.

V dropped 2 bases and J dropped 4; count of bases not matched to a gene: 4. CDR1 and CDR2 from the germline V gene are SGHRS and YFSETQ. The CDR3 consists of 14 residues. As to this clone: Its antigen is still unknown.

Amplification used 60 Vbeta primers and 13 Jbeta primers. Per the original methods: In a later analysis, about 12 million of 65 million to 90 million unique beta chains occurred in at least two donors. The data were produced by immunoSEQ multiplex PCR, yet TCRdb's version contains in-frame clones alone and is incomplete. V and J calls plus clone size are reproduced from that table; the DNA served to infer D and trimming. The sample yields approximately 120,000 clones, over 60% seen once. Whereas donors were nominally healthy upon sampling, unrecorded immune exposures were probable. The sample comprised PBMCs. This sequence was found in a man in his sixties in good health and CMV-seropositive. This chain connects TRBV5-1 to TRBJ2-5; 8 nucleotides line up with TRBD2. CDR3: CASSFGAGGETQYF. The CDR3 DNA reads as TGCGCCAGCAGCTTCGGCGCGGGGGGAGAGACCCAGTACTTC.